This passage covers 2 T cell receptor beta chains from one sample sequenced in a study of cytomegalovirus exposure and HLA in healthy donors. The PCR ran on 60 Vbeta and 13 Jbeta primers. Libraries were prepared by immunoSEQ multiplex PCR; TCRdb keeps only in-frame clonotypes and omits some of them. The sample includes over 100,000 clones, approximately 8.9% seen only once; the top ten take 6.5% to 9%. The sequenced sample consisted of PBMCs. These receptors all stem from a woman aged 40 to 55 in good health and CMV-seropositive.

This clone is a singleton in its sample. The gene calls are TRBV5-1 and TRBJ1-1; D call uncertain. Germline CDR1 is SGHRS and CDR2 is YFSETQ. V was clipped by 0 bases and J by 4 bases, with 10 bases between them. The CDR3 spans 14 residues. The CDR3 is CASSLGAGSTEAFF. In DNA, the CDR3 is TGCGCCAGCAGCTTGGGAGCGGGAAGCACTGAAGCTTTCTTT.

On this clone: This specimen includes other DNA sequences encoding the same CDR3. This chain joins TRBV7-7 and TRBJ2-5; 8 positions match TRBD1. The V segment lost 3 bases and the J segment 4 bases; nucleotides outside the gene matches: 7. This CDR3 has 15 amino acids. CDR1 SSHAT and CDR2 FNYEAQ come from the germline V gene (reference sequence). In nucleotides, the CDR3 is TGTGCCAGCAGCTTCACAGGGGGGATCGGAGAGACCCAGTACTTC. Protein product: CASSFTGGIGETQYF.